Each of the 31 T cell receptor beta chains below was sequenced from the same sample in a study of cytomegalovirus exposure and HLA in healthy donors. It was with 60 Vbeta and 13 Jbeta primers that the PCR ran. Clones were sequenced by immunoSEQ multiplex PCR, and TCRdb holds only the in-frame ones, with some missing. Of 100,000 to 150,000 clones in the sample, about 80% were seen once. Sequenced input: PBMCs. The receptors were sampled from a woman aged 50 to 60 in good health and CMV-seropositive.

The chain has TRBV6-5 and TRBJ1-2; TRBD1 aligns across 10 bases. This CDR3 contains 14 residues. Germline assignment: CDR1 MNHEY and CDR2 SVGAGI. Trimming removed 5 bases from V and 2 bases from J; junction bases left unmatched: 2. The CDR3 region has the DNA TGTGCCAGCAGTCTGGGACAGGGGAACTATGGCTACACCTTC. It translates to CASSLGQGNYGYTF.

The CDR3 loop reads CASSSRGGTSGKYEQFF. The CDR3 nucleotides are TGTGCCAGCAGCTCCCGGGGGGGGACTAGCGGGAAGTATGAGCAGTTCTTC. V and J are TRBV5-8 and TRBJ2-1, with 13 bases matching TRBD2. The CDR3 length is 17 residues. Losses at the gene ends were 3 bases for V and 8 bases for J; bases not matched to a gene: 11. Germline V gives CDR1 SGHTS, CDR2 YDEGEE.

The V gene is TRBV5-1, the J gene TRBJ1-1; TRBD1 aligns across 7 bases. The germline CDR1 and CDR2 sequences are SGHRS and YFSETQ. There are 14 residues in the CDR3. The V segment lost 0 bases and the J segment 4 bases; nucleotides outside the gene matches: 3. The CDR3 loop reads CASSLEGQLTEAFF. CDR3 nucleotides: TGCGCCAGCAGCTTGGAGGGACAGCTCACTGAAGCTTTCTTT. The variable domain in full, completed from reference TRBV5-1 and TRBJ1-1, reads KAGVTQTPRYLIKTRGQQVTLSCSPISGHRSVSWYQQTPGQGLQFLFEYFSETQRNKGNFPGRFSGRQFSNSRSEMNVSTLELGDSALYLCASSLEGQLTEAFFGQGTRLTVV.

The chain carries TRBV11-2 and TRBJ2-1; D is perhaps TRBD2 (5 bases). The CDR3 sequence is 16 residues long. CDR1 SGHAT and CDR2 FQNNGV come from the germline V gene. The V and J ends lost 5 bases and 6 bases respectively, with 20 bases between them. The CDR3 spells CASSRIAYQGRNEQFF. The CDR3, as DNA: TGTGCCAGCAGCCGCATAGCGTATCAAGGCCGCAATGAGCAGTTCTTC.

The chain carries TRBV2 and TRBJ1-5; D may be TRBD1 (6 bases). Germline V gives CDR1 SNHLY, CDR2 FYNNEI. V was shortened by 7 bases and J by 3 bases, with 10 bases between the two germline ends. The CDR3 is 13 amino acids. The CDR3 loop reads CASKGDNNQPQHF. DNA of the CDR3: TGTGCCAGCAAAGGGGACAACAATCAGCCCCAGCATTTT.

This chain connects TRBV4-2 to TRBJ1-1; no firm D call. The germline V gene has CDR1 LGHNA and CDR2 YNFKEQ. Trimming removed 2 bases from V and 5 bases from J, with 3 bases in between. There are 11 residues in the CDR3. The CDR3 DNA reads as TGTGCCAGCAGCCAACGGACTGAAGCTTTCTTT. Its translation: CASSQRTEAFF.

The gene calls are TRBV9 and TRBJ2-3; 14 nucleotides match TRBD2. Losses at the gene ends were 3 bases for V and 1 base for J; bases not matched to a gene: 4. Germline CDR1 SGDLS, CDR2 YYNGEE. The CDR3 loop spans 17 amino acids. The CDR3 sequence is CASSAGTSGSGTDTQYF. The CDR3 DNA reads TGTGCCAGCAGCGCCGGGACTAGCGGGAGCGGCACAGATACGCAGTATTTT.

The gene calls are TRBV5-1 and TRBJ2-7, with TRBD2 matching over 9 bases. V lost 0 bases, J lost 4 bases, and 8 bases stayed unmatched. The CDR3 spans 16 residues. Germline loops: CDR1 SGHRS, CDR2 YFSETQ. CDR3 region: CASSLVVSGRGYEQYF. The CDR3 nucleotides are TGCGCCAGCAGCTTGGTCGTTAGCGGGAGAGGTTACGAGCAGTACTTC.

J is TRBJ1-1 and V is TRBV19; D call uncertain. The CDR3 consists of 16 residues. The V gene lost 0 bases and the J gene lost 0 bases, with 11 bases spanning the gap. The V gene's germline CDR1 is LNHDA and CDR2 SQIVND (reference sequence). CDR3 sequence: CASSIDVGRLNTEAFF. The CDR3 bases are TGTGCCAGTAGTATAGATGTCGGCAGGTTGAACACTGAAGCTTTCTTT. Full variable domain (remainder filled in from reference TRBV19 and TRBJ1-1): DGGITQSPKYLFRKEGQNVTLSCEQNLNHDAMYWYRQDPGQGLRLIYYSQIVNDFQKGDIAEGYSVSREKKESFPLTVTSAQKNPTAFYLCASSIDVGRLNTEAFFGQGTRLTVV.

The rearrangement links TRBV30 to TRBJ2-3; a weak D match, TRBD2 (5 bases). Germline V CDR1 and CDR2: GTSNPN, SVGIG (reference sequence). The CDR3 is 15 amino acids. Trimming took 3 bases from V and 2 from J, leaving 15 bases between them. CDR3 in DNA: TGTGCCTGGAGCGGACTCTCTTGGGTCACAGATACGCAGTATTTT. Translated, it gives CAWSGLSWVTDTQYF.

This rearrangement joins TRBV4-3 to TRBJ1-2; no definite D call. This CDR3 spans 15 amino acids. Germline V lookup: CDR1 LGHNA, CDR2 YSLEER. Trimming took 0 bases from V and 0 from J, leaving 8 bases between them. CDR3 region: CASSQEGRTNYGYTF. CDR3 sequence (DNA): TGCGCCAGCAGCCAAGAAGGGAGAACTAACTATGGCTACACCTTC.

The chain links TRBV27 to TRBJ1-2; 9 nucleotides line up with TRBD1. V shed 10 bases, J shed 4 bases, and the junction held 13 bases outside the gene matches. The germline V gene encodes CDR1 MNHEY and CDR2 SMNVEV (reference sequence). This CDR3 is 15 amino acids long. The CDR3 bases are TGTGCCACATTGACGACAGGGGGACCGGGCTATGGCTACACCTTC. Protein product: CATLTTGGPGYGYTF.

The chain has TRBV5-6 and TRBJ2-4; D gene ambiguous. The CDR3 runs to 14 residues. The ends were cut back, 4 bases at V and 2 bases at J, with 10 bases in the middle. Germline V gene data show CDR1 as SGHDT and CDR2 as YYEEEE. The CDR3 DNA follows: TGTGCCAGCAGCCGTCGAGTCACCAAAAACATTCAGTACTTC. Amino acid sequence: CASSRRVTKNIQYF.

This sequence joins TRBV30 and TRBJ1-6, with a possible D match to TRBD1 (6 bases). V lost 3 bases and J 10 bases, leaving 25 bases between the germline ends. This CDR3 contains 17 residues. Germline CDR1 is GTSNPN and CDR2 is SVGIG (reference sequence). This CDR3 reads CAWSARGGGAVRSPLHF. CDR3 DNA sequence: TGTGCCTGGAGCGCCAGGGGTGGGGGGGCTGTAAGGTCACCCCTCCACTTT.

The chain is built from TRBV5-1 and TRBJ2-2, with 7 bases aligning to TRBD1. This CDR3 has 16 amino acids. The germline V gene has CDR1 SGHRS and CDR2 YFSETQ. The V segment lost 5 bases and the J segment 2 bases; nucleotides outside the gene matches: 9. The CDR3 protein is CASSLIGTDNTGELFF. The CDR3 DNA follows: TGCGCCAGCAGTTTGATAGGGACAGATAACACCGGGGAGCTGTTTTTT.

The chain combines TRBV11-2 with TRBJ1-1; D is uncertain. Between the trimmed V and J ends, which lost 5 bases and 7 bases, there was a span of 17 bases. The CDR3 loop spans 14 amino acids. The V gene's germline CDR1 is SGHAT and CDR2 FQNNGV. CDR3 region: CASSPNPGGSEAFF. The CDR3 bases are TGTGCCAGCAGCCCTAATCCAGGTGGCAGTGAAGCTTTCTTT.

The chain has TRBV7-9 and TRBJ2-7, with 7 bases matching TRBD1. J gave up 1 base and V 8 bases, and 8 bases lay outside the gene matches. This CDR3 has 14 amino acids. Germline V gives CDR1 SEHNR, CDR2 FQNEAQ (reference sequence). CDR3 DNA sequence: TGTGCCAGCGGCCCCGGGACAGCATCCTACGAGCAGTACTTC. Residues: CASGPGTASYEQYF.

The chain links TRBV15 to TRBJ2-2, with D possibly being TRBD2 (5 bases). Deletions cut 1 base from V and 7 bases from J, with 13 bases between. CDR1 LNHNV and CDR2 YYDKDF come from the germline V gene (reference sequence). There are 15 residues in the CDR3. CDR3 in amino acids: CATSRVLSGIGELFF. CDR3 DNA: TGTGCCACCAGCAGAGTTTTGAGCGGTATCGGGGAGCTGTTTTTT.

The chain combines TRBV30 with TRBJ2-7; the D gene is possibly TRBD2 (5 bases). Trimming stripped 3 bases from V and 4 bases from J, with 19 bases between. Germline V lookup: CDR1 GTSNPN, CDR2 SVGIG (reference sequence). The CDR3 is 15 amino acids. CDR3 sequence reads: CAWSGGGPLGYEQYF. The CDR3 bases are TGTGCCTGGAGCGGCGGCGGGCCGTTAGGGTACGAGCAGTACTTC.

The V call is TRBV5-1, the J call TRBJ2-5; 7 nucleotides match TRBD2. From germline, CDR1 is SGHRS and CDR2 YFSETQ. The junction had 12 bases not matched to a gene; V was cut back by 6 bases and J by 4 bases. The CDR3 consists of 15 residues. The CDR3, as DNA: TGCGCCAGCACATCGGGGGGAACAGCAATAGAGACCCAGTACTTC. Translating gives CASTSGGTAIETQYF.

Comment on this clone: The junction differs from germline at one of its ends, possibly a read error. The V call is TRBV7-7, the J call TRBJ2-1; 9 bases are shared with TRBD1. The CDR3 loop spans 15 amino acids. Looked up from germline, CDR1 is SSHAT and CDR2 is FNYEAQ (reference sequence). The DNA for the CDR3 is TGTGCTAGCAGCTTCGGACAGGGGTCCTACAATGAGCAGTTCTTC. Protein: CASSFGQGSYNEQFF.

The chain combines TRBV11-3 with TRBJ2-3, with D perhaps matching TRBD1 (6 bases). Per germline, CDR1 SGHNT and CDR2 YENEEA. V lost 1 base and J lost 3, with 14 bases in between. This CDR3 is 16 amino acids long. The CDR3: CASSLGLGRGTDTQYF. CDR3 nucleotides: TGTGCCAGCAGCTTAGGACTCGGCAGGGGAACAGATACGCAGTATTTT.

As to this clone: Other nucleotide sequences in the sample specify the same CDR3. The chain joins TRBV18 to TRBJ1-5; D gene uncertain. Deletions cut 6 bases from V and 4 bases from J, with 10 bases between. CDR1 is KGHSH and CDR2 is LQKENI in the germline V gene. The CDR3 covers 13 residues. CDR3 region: CASSRGENQPQHF. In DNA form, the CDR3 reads TGTGCCAGCTCCCGAGGAGAGAATCAGCCCCAGCATTTT. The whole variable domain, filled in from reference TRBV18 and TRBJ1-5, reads NAGVMQNPRHLVRRRGQEARLRCSPMKGHSHVYWYRQLPEEGLKFMVYLQKENIIDESGMPKERFSAEFPKEGPSILRIQQVVRGDSAAYFCASSRGENQPQHFGDGTRLSIL.

CDR3 nucleotide sequence: TGCAGCGTTGGTGCAGGGGTCGGCACAGATACGCAGTATTTT. It translates to CSVGAGVGTDTQYF. The gene calls are TRBV29-1 and TRBJ2-3; D might be TRBD1 (6 bases). Trimming stripped 4 bases from V and 1 base from J, with 12 bases between. Per the germline V gene, CDR1 is SQVTM and CDR2 is ANQGSEA. This CDR3 is built from 14 residues.

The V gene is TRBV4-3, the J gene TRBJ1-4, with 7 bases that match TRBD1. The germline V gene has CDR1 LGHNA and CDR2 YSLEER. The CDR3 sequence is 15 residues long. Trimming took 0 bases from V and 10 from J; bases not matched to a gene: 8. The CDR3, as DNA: TGCGCCAGCAGCCAAGATCCGAGACAGGGAGGAAAACTGTTTTTT. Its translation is CASSQDPRQGGKLFF.

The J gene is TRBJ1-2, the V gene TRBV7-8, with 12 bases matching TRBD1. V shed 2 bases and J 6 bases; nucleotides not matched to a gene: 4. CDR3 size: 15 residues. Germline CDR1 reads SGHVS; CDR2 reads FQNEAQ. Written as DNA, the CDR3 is TGTGCCAGCAGCTTATGGGACAGGGGGCGGAATGGCTACACCTTC. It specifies CASSLWDRGRNGYTF. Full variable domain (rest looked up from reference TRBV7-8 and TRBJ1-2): GAGVSQSPRYKVAKRGQDVALRCDPISGHVSLFWYQQALGQGPEFLTYFQNEAQLDKSGLPSDRFFAERPEGSVSTLKIQRTQQEDSAVYLCASSLWDRGRNGYTFGSGTRLTVV.

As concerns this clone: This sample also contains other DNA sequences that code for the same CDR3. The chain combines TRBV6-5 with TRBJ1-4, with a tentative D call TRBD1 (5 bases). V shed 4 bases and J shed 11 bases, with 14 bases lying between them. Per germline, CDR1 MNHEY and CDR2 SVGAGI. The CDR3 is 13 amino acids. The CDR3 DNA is TGTGCCAGCAGTTCCCCCGGGGGGAGGAAACTGTTTTTT. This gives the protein CASSSPGGRKLFF.

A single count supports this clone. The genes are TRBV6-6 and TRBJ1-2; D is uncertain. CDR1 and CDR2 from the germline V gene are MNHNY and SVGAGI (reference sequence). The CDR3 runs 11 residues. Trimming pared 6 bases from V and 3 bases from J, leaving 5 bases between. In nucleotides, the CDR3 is TGTGCCAGCAGCCCCGACTATGGCTACACCTTC. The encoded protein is CASSPDYGYTF.

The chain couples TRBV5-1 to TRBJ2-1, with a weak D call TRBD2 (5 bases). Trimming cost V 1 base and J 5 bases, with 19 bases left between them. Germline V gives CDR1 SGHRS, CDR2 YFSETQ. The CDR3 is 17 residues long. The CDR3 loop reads CASSLSPQRSANNEQFF. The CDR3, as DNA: TGCGCCAGCAGCTTGAGCCCTCAGCGGAGCGCTAACAATGAGCAGTTCTTC.

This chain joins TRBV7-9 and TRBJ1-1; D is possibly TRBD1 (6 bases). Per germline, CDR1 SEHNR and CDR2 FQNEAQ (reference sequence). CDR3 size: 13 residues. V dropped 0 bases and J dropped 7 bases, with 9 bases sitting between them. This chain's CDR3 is CASSLAGQNEAFF. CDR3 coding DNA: TGTGCCAGCAGCTTAGCCGGACAGAATGAAGCTTTCTTT.

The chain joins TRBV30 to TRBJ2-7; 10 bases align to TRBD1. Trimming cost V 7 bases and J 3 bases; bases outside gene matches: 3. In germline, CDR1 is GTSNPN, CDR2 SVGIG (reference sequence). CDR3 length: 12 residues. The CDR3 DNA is TGTGCCTACCGGGACAGGGGCTACGAGCAGTACTTC. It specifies CAYRDRGYEQYF.